These T cell receptor beta chains were read from a single sample in a study of T cells after posttransplantation cyclophosphamide. Clones were sequenced by immunoSEQ multiplex PCR, and TCRdb holds only the in-frame ones, with some missing. The sample shows about 1,700 clones, no singletons; the ten largest hold 3% to 3.5%. The starting material was PBMCs, obtained approximately 390 days after allogeneic stem cell transplant with posttransplant cyclophosphamide. The origin of the receptors is a male patient between 55 and 70 years old who received an allogeneic stem cell transplant from an unrelated donor, was CMV-positive, and had acute and chronic GVHD. Some T cells may be graft donor cells. Each CDR3 is given with its conserved first and last residue. The D gene is left open where the match is weak. Clone sizes are shown as once, few, many, or a class for an expanded clone.

size: many
V: TRBV14
J: TRBJ1-6
D: .
DNA: TGTGCCAGCAGCCAACTTACAGGCTCACCCCTCCACTTT
CDR3: CASSQLTGSPLHF

size: medium-sized
V: TRBV20-1
J: TRBJ2-3
D: .
DNA: TGCAGTTCGTATTCGGGGGATACGCAGTATTTT
CDR3: CSSYSGDTQYF

size: few
V: TRBV5-1
J: TRBJ2-1
D: .
DNA: TGCGCCAGCAGCTTGGCCCCGACTAATCCCTACAATGAGCAGTTCTTC
CDR3: CASSLAPTNPYNEQFF

size: medium-sized
V: TRBV9
J: TRBJ2-4
D: .
DNA: TGTGCCAGCAGTAAACAGTGGGTCTTTCGGTACTTC
CDR3: CASSKQWVFRYF

size: medium-sized
V: TRBV30
J: TRBJ1-1
D: TRBD1
DNA: TGTGCCTGGAGTGTTTTCCATAGGGGGCATGCCGAAGCTTTCTTT
CDR3: CAWSVFHRGHAEAFF

size: medium-sized
V: TRBV2
J: TRBJ1-5
D: TRBD1
DNA: TGTGCCAGCAGTTTGGACAGGGGGAAGAATCAGCCCCAGCATTTT
CDR3: CASSLDRGKNQPQHF

size: few
V: TRBV18
J: TRBJ1-1
D: .
DNA: TGTGCCAGCTCACCACCGGGGGGAGAGGTGAACACTGAAGCTTTCTTT
CDR3: CASSPPGGEVNTEAFF

size: large
V: TRBV19
J: TRBJ2-7
D: .
DNA: TGTGCCAGTAGAATGAGGAGCTCCTACGAGCAGTACTTC
CDR3: CASRMRSSYEQYF

size: medium-sized
V: TRBV6-5
J: TRBJ1-2
D: .
DNA: TGTGCCAGCAGTTACTCGGACAGTCTCTATGGCTACACCTTC
CDR3: CASSYSDSLYGYTF

size: large
V: TRBV7-3
J: TRBJ1-1
D: .
DNA: TGTGCCAGCAGCTCGGGAGCGAACACTGAAGCTTTCTTT
CDR3: CASSSGANTEAFF

size: large
V: TRBV19
J: TRBJ1-5
D: TRBD1
DNA: TGTGCCAGTAATTCGGACAGGGGGTATAACCAGCCCCAGCATTTT
CDR3: CASNSDRGYNQPQHF

size: medium-sized
V: TRBV18
J: TRBJ1-1
D: .
DNA: TGTGCCAGCTCACCCATCGTCACAGGCACCACTGAAGCTTTCTTT
CDR3: CASSPIVTGTTEAFF

size: medium-sized
V: TRBV7-2
J: TRBJ1-1
D: .
DNA: TGTGCCAGCAGCTTTGTACAGGGGAACACTGAAGCTTTCTTT
CDR3: CASSFVQGNTEAFF

size: medium-sized
V: TRBV11-2
J: TRBJ2-5
D: TRBD2
DNA: TGTGCCAGCAGTCCCACGACTAGCGGGATCCAAGAGACCCAGTACTTC
CDR3: CASSPTTSGIQETQYF

size: large
V: TRBV5-1
J: TRBJ1-2
D: TRBD1
DNA: TGCGCCAGCAGCTTGGCCGGGACAGGGGGGGAAGGCTACACCTTC
CDR3: CASSLAGTGGEGYTF

size: medium-sized
V: TRBV11-3
J: TRBJ2-5
D: .
DNA: TGTGCCAGCAGCGCCGGGGCAGGGGACGAAGAGACCCAGTACTTC
CDR3: CASSAGAGDEETQYF

size: medium-sized
V: TRBV27
J: TRBJ2-1
D: TRBD1
DNA: TGTGCCAGCAGTTTTGTGGGGACAGGTCTTTACAATGAGCAGTTCTTC
CDR3: CASSFVGTGLYNEQFF

size: medium-sized
V: TRBV27
J: TRBJ2-7
D: .
DNA: TGTGCCAGCAGGGGGGGGCCCTACGAGCAGTACTTC
CDR3: CASRGGPYEQYF

size: medium-sized
V: TRBV19
J: TRBJ1-2
D: .
DNA: TGTGCCAGTAGTGCCGCCCAGGTCAGCCACTATGGCTACACCTTC
CDR3: CASSAAQVSHYGYTF

size: few
V: TRBV4-1
J: TRBJ2-1
D: TRBD2
DNA: TGCGCCAGCAGCCAAGGCGAAGTGAGCGGGAGGGCCAGGAATGAGCAGTTCTTC
CDR3: CASSQGEVSGRARNEQFF

size: many
V: TRBV21-1
J: TRBJ2-5
D: .
DNA: TGTGCCAGCAGCCAAGGGGGGGTACCGTCGGGGACCCAGTACTTC
CDR3: CASSQGGVPSGTQYF

size: medium-sized
V: TRBV19
J: TRBJ1-5
D: TRBD1
DNA: TGTGCCAGTAACGACAGGGGAGCCCAGCCCCAGCATTTT
CDR3: CASNDRGAQPQHF

size: many
V: TRBV4-3
J: TRBJ2-5
D: TRBD2
DNA: TGCGCCAGCAGCCGCCAACTAGCGGGAGGGGAGACCCAGTACTTC
CDR3: CASSRQLAGGETQYF